The 20 T cell receptor beta chains below were found in one sample sequenced in a study of CD8 T cells in ankylosing spondylitis. TCRdb ran MiXCR on the 5' RACE reads and lists one entry per CDR3 protein. The sample consists of 650,000 to 800,000 distinct CDR3 sequences, around 20% of them appearing once. Their cognate antigens are unknown. Findings and caveats of the study: Ankylosing spondylitis blood appeared to carry a characteristic TCR beta motif of roughly eight highly homologous variants.

The sequencing input was blood, either unsorted or a sorted T cell fraction (not recorded which). Receptors were obtained from a male donor with ankylosing spondylitis.

This clonotype occurred a few times. The rearrangement joins TRBV6-1 to TRBJ2-7; maybe TRBD1 (5 bases). The V gene's germline CDR1 is MNHNS and CDR2 SASEGT. This CDR3 comprises 13 residues. The ends were cut back, 6 bases at V and 2 bases at J, with 11 bases in the middle. In DNA, the CDR3 is TGTGCCAGCAGCGCGACAGAAACCTACGAGCAGTACTTC. Its translation is CASSATETYEQYF.

This clonotype was detected a few times. The chain recombines TRBV4-1 with TRBJ1-6; D is unclear. V gave up 1 base and J gave up 9 bases, with 7 bases separating them. The CDR3 is made up of 13 amino acids. The germline V gene encodes CDR1 MGHRA and CDR2 YSYEKL. CDR3 loop: CASSQGIGSPLHF. The CDR3 DNA sequence: TGCGCCAGCAGCCAAGGCATAGGTTCACCCCTCCACTTT.

This clonotype was seen just once. The chain links TRBV20-1 to TRBJ1-1; 8 bases match TRBD1. Germline lookup yields CDR1 DFQATT and CDR2 SNEGSKA (reference sequence). After removal of 0 bases from V and 1 base from J, the junction contained 7 bases not matched to a gene. The CDR3 has 16 amino acids. In DNA, the CDR3 is TGCAGTGCTAGAGAAGGCAGGGGGCTTAGGAACACTGAAGCTTTCTTT. Translated: CSAREGRGLRNTEAFF.

This clonotype was observed a few times. The chain recombines TRBV2 with TRBJ2-1; 9 positions agree with TRBD1. With 3 bases clipped from V and 8 bases from J, the junction kept 8 bases outside the gene matches. The CDR3 covers 15 residues. Germline CDR1 is SNHLY and CDR2 is FYNNEI. CDR3 DNA: TGTGCCAGCAGTGATAACAGGGGGCTGATGGATGAGCAGTTCTTC. Protein sequence: CASSDNRGLMDEQFF.

The sample holds one count of this clonotype. The chain couples TRBV4-1 to TRBJ2-7; the match to TRBD1 covers 9 bases. This CDR3 comprises 16 residues. Germline lookup yields CDR1 MGHRA and CDR2 YSYEKL. Losses at the gene ends were 1 base for V and 3 bases for J; bases not matched to a gene: 7. In DNA, the CDR3 is TGCGCCAGCAGCCAAGTCGGCAGGACAGGGGTCTACGAGCAGTACTTC. It codes for CASSQVGRTGVYEQYF.

This chain connects TRBV27 to TRBJ2-1, with D perhaps TRBD2 (5 bases). Germline CDR1 is MNHEY and CDR2 is SMNVEV (reference sequence). V was pared by 4 bases and J by 7 bases, with 14 bases between. CDR3 length: 14 amino acids. The CDR3 DNA sequence: TGTGCCAGCAGTTGGAGCGGAACGAGAAATGAGCAGTTCTTC. It specifies CASSWSGTRNEQFF.

This clonotype was recorded a few times. The chain links TRBV29-1 to TRBJ2-7; D gene uncertain. The CDR3 covers 12 residues. Looked up from germline, CDR1 is SQVTM and CDR2 is ANQGSEA. V lost 6 bases, J lost 3 bases, and 12 bases lay in between. Written as DNA, the CDR3 is TGCAGCGTCGAGGCCCACGGCTACGAGCAGTACTTC. Translation: CSVEAHGYEQYF.

CDR3: CASSQGGGFTDTQYF. The CDR3 DNA is TGTGCCAGCAGCCAAGGCGGGGGCTTTACAGATACGCAGTATTTT. This rearrangement joins TRBV3-1 to TRBJ2-3; the D gene is possibly TRBD2 (7 bases). This CDR3 has 15 amino acids. The V gene's germline CDR1 is LGHDT and CDR2 YNNKEL (reference sequence). V gave up 1 base and J gave up 3 bases, with 11 bases separating them.

This sequence joins TRBV6-5 and TRBJ1-1; 7 positions agree with TRBD1. The germline V gene has CDR1 MNHEY and CDR2 SVGAGI. This CDR3 has 14 amino acids. V dropped 4 bases and J dropped 5; count of bases not matched to a gene: 7. The CDR3 protein is CASSLQGVVTEAFF. The CDR3 DNA sequence: TGTGCCAGCAGTTTGCAGGGGGTTGTTACTGAAGCTTTCTTT.

The gene calls are TRBV7-2 and TRBJ1-4; no reliable D call. The CDR3 is made up of 14 amino acids. V was shortened by 1 base and J by 7 bases, with 10 bases between the two germline ends. Looked up from germline, CDR1 is SGHTA and CDR2 is FQGNSA. CDR3 region: CASSLERVGEKLFF. CDR3 nucleotide sequence: TGTGCCAGCAGCTTAGAAAGGGTTGGTGAAAAACTGTTTTTT. The full variable domain, in which reference TRBV7-2 and TRBJ1-4 provide the parts outside the CDR3, is GAGVSQSPSNKVTEKGKDVELRCDPISGHTALYWYRQSLGQGLEFLIYFQGNSAPDKSGLPSDRFSAERTGGSVSTLTIQRTQQEDSAVYLCASSLERVGEKLFFGSGTQLSVL.

This clonotype was detected only a few times. The chain is built from TRBV12-3 or TRBV12-4 and TRBJ1-4; unclear D gene. Trimming removed 0 bases at V and 8 bases at J, with 16 bases between. The CDR3 runs to 16 residues. Here the CDR3 reads CASSLARTLIGEKLFF. The CDR3 nucleotides read TGTGCCAGCAGTTTAGCGCGGACGCTTATAGGGGAAAAACTGTTTTTT.

This clonotype was counted between two and nine times. The V gene is TRBV4-3, the J gene TRBJ2-3; possibly TRBD2 for D (5 bases). The V end was cut by 4 bases, the J end by 4 bases, with 18 bases between. The CDR3 extends over 16 amino acids. Germline V gives CDR1 LGHNA, CDR2 YSLEER. The CDR3 protein is CASSPDTTWRADTQYF. In DNA form, the CDR3 reads TGCGCCAGCAGCCCTGACACTACGTGGCGGGCAGATACGCAGTATTTT.

CDR3 loop: CATSRDRGWQPQHF. DNA of the CDR3: TGTGCCACCAGCCGGGACAGGGGTTGGCAGCCCCAGCATTTT. This chain connects TRBV15 to TRBJ1-5, with 10 bases identical to TRBD1. Germline trimming cut 5 bases from V and 7 bases from J; bases unmatched to any gene: 5. CDR3 size: 14 residues. Germline CDR1 reads LNHNV; CDR2 reads YYDKDF (reference sequence).

This clonotype was found a few times. The chain joins TRBV28 to TRBJ2-1; TRBD1 agrees at 9 bases. This CDR3 contains 15 residues. Germline loops: CDR1 MDHEN, CDR2 SYDVKM. The junction had 11 bases not matched to a gene; V was cut back by 7 bases and J by 7 bases. The CDR3 protein is CASTPGGQGRNEQFF. CDR3 in DNA: TGTGCCAGCACCCCGGGCGGACAGGGGCGGAATGAGCAGTTCTTC.

The chain employs TRBV5-1 and TRBJ1-1; D possibly corresponds to TRBD1 (5 bases). This CDR3 contains 15 residues. Trimming left V 4 bases short and J 7 bases short, with 20 bases between. Looked up from germline, CDR1 is SGHRS and CDR2 is YFSETQ. The CDR3 is CASSDGRGLENEAFF. The CDR3 DNA is TGCGCCAGCAGCGATGGTCGGGGCCTAGAAAATGAAGCTTTCTTT.

The chain links TRBV24-1 to TRBJ2-1; the D call may be TRBD1 or TRBD2 (5 bases each). V was shortened by 6 bases and J by 4 bases, with 24 bases between the two germline ends. This CDR3 is 18 amino acids long. The germline V gene encodes CDR1 KGHDR and CDR2 SFDVKD. This chain's CDR3 is CATSPRGLNGLFYNEQFF. The CDR3 DNA reads TGTGCCACCAGTCCCCGGGGCTTAAACGGGCTGTTTTACAATGAGCAGTTCTTC.

As DNA, the CDR3 is TGCAGCGTCTACACTAGCGGTGAGCAGTTCTTC. Protein sequence: CSVYTSGEQFF. This chain uses TRBV29-1 with TRBJ2-1; 8 bases are a match to TRBD2. The V segment lost 6 bases and the J segment 9 bases; nucleotides outside the gene matches: 4. CDR1 and CDR2 (germline): SQVTM, ANQGSEA. The CDR3 spans 11 residues.

This rearrangement joins TRBV7-9 to TRBJ2-7, with 7 nucleotides matching TRBD1. The CDR3 spans 14 residues. The V segment lost 5 bases and the J segment 6 bases; nucleotides outside the gene matches: 10. Germline CDR1 is SEHNR and CDR2 is FQNEAQ (reference sequence). The chain's CDR3 is CASSPTGNPGEQYF. CDR3 nucleotide sequence: TGTGCCAGCAGCCCGACAGGGAATCCGGGCGAGCAGTACTTC.

This clonotype was seen a handful of times. CDR3 nucleotides: TGTGCCAGCAGTTTATCCGGTCCAGGGGGCCGGTACGAGCAGTACTTC. This encodes CASSLSGPGGRYEQYF. V and J are TRBV27 and TRBJ2-7; 8 nucleotides match TRBD1. Unmatched junction bases numbered 8, after V lost 0 bases and J lost 4 bases. The CDR3 has 16 amino acids. The germline CDR1 and CDR2 sequences are MNHEY and SMNVEV (reference sequence).

This clonotype has only a few counts. The chain carries TRBV7-8 and TRBJ1-1; D remains unclear. This CDR3 comprises 13 residues. CDR1 and CDR2 (germline): SGHVS, FQNEAQ. V lost 5 bases and J 3 bases, leaving 10 bases between the germline ends. The CDR3 reads CASSPNPDTEAFF. In DNA, the CDR3 is TGTGCCAGCAGCCCAAATCCGGACACTGAAGCTTTCTTT.